The sequence of this T cell receptor beta chain was determined in a study of T cells of healthy individuals. This clonotype was counted ten times or more. TCRdb re-called the 5' RACE reads through MiXCR, storing one row per CDR3 protein. The data contain 40,000 to 60,000 distinct CDR3 sequences, approximately 15% of them singletons. Germline values: CDR1 KGHDR, CDR2 SFDVKD. This CDR3 has 14 amino acids. The V gene lost 5 bases and the J gene lost 2 bases, with 10 bases spanning the gap. V and J are TRBV24-1 and TRBJ2-3, with D uncertain. This receptor was obtained from a human donor in good health. The CDR3 sequence is CATSAQTDTDTQYF. The CDR3 region has the DNA TGTGCCACCAGTGCCCAGACCGACACAGATACGCAGTATTTT.